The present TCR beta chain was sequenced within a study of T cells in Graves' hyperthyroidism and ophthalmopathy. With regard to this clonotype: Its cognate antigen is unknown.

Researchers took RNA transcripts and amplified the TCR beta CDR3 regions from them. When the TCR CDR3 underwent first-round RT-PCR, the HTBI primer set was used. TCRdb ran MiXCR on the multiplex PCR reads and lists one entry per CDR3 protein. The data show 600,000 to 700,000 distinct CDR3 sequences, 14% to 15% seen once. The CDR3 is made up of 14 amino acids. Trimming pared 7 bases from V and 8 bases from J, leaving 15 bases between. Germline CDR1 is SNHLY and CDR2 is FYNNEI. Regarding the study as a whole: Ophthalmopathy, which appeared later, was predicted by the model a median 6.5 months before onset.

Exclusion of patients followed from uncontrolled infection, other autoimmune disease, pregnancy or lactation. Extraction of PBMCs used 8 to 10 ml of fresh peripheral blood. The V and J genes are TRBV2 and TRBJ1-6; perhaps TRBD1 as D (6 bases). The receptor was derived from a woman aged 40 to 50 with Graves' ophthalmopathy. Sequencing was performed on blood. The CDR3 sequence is CASNQGLLDSPLHF. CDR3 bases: TGTGCCAGCAATCAGGGGCTACTAGATTCACCCCTCCACTTT. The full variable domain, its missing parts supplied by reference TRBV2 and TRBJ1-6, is EPEVTQTPSHQVTQMGQEVILRCVPISNHLYFYWYRQILGQKVEFLVSFYNNEISEKSEIFDDQFSVERPDGSNFTLKIRSTKLEDSAMYFCASNQGLLDSPLHFGNGTRLTVT.